The clone carrying this T cell receptor (beta chain) was seen at least ten times. The antigen is unknown. TCRdb redid the calling of the RT-PCR reads with MiXCR, one entry per CDR3 protein. The repertoire includes 750,000 to 850,000 distinct CDR3 sequences, about a fifth of them detected once, and about 11% sits in the top ten. Germline CDR1 is DFQATT and CDR2 is SNEGSKA (reference sequence). J lost 1 base, V lost 6 bases, and 12 bases had no gene match. This CDR3 is 16 amino acids long. The data are from a study of response to subunit inactivated influenza vaccine. Study-level points and caveats: Each seasonal influenza vaccination, the authors suggested, recruits few new T cells.

This receptor was obtained from a man in his fifties who received an inactivated influenza vaccine. The rearrangement links TRBV20-1 to TRBJ2-4; 7 nucleotides align to TRBD2. Sequences were derived from PBMCs from blood, sampled more than 4 days after vaccination. DNA of the CDR3: TGCAGTGCCTTGAGGGCGGGAGAGTTTGCCAAAAACATTCAGTACTTC. Its translation is CSALRAGEFAKNIQYF.